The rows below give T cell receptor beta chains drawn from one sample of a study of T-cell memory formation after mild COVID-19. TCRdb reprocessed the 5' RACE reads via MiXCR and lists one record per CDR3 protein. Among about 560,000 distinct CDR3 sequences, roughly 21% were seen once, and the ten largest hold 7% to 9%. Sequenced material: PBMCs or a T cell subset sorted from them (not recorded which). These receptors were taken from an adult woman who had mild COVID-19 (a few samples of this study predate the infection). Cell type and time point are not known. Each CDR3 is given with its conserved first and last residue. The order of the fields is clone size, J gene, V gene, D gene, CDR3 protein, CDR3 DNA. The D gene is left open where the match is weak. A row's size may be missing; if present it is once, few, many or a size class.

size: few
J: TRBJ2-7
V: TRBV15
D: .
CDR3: CATSRDWAGSSYEQYF
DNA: TGTGCCACCAGCAGAGATTGGGCCGGGTCCTCCTACGAGCAGTACTTC

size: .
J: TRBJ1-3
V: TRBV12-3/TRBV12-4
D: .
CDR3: CASSLDGSGRGYVRAGNTIYF
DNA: TGTGCCAGCAGTTTAGACGGATCGGGCAGGGGATACGTCCGCGCTGGAAACACCATATATTTT

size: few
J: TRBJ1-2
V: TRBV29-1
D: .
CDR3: CSVVRDRNYGYTF
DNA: TGCAGCGTTGTACGGGACCGAAACTATGGCTACACCTTC

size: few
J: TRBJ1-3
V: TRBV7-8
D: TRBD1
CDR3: CASSLGDRGLSGNTIYF
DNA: TGTGCCAGCAGCTTAGGGGACAGGGGGCTCTCTGGAAACACCATATATTTT

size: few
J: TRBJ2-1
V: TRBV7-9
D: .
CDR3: CASRPRDHLNNEQFF
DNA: TGTGCCAGCAGACCCCGGGACCACCTCAACAATGAGCAGTTCTTC

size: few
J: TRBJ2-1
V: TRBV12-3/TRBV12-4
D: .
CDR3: CASSYRSSLGHEQFF
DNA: TGTGCCAGCAGTTATCGTTCGAGCCTTGGGCATGAGCAGTTCTTC

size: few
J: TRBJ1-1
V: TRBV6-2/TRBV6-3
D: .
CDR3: CASRTTEGGRTEAFF
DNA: TGTGCCAGCAGAACCACCGAGGGGGGCCGCACTGAAGCTTTCTTT

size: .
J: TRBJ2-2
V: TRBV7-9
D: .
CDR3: CASSSRVPSTGELFF
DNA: TGTGCCAGCAGCTCCCGGGTCCCTAGCACCGGGGAGCTGTTTTTT

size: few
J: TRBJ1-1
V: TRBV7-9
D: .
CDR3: CASSDTPNTEAFF
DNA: TGTGCCAGCAGCGATACACCGAACACTGAAGCTTTCTTT

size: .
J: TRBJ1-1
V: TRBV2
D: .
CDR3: CASSDNRDTEAFF
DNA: TGTGCCAGCAGTGATAATAGGGACACTGAAGCTTTCTTT

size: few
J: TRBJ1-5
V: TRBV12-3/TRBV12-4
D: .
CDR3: CASSLGSGSTGPQHF
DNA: TGTGCCAGCAGTTTAGGGTCGGGCTCAACGGGGCCCCAGCATTTT

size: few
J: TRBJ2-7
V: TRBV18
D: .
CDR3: CASSPQGQTYEQYF
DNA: TGTGCCAGCTCACCACAGGGTCAGACCTACGAGCAGTACTTC

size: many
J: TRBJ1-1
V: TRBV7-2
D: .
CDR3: CASSLLGLQGGAFF
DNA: TGTGCCAGCAGCCTTTTGGGACTCCAAGGGGGAGCTTTCTTT

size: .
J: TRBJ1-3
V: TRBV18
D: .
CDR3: CASSPKTEPGNTIYF
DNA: TGTGCCAGCTCACCTAAGACAGAGCCTGGAAACACCATATATTTT

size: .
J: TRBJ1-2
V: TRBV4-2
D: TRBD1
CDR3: CASSQEQGPNYGYTF
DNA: TGTGCCAGCAGCCAAGAACAGGGGCCCAACTATGGCTACACCTTC

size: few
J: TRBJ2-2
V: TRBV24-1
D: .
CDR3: CATSDFSTNTGELFF
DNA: TGTGCCACCAGTGATTTTAGCACCAACACCGGGGAGCTGTTTTTT

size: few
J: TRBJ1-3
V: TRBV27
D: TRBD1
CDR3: CASSKGAGGNTIYF
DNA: TGTGCCAGCAGTAAGGGGGCCGGTGGAAACACCATATATTTT

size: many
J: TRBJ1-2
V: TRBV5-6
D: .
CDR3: CASTLPGGGYGYTF
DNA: TGTGCCAGCACTCTCCCGGGAGGGGGCTATGGCTACACCTTC

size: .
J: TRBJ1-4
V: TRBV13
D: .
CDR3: CASSPRREGGEKLFF
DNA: TGTGCCAGCAGCCCAAGAAGGGAAGGGGGAGAAAAACTGTTTTTT

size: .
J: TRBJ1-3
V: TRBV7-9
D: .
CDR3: CASSPRTERDTIYF
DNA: TGTGCCAGCAGCCCCCGGACGGAGAGGGACACCATATATTTT

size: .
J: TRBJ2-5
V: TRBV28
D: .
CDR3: CASNPRWGDQETQYF
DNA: TGTGCCAGCAATCCCCGATGGGGGGACCAAGAGACCCAGTACTTC

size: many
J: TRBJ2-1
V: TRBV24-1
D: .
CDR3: CATSDQTDYNEQFF
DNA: TGTGCCACCAGTGACCAGACAGATTACAATGAGCAGTTCTTC

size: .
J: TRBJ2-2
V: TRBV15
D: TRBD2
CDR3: CATSPSGSGSPHTGELFF
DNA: TGTGCCACCAGCCCCTCTGGTAGCGGGAGTCCCCACACCGGGGAGCTGTTTTTT

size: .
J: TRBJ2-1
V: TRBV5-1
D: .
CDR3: CASSLDRAHNEQFF
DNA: TGCGCCAGCAGCTTGGACAGGGCCCACAATGAGCAGTTCTTC

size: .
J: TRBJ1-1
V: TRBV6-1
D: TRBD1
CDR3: CASRRTGGLDTEAFF
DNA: TGTGCCAGCAGAAGGACAGGGGGCTTAGATACTGAAGCTTTCTTT

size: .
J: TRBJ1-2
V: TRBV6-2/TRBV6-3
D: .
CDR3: CASANRIRVIYGYTF
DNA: TGTGCCAGCGCCAATCGGATCCGGGTAATCTATGGCTACACCTTC

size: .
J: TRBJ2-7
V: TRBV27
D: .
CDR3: CASSFNGAEQYF
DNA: TGTGCCAGCAGTTTTAACGGGGCCGAGCAGTACTTC

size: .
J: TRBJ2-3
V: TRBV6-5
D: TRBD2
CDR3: CDSSYSGTSDTQYF
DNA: TGTGACAGCAGTTACTCCGGGACTAGCGATACGCAGTATTTT

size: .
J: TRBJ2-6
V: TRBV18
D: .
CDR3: CASSPLQSWANVLTF
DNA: TGTGCCAGCTCACCCTTACAGTCGTGGGCCAACGTCCTGACTTTC

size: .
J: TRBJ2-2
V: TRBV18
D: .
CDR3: CASSPRQGLITGELFF
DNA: TGTGCCAGCTCACCACGTCAGGGTCTGATCACCGGGGAGCTGTTTTTT

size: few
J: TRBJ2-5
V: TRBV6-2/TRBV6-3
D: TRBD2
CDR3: CASSYVASGGWETQYF
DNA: TGTGCCAGCAGTTACGTGGCTAGCGGGGGTTGGGAGACCCAGTACTTC